The clone carrying this T cell receptor beta chain was counted a few times. Its target is not known. This entry comes from a study of vaccination and CD4 T cells after COVID-19. Across the whole study: Overlapping spike peptides served as the stimulus for the cells. These peptides came from SARS-CoV-2 and from the common cold coronaviruses HCoV-NL63, HCoV-OC43 and HCoV-229E.

The Oncomine TCR Beta short-read assay generated sequence data from the DNA of cultured CD4+ T cells. TCRdb re-called the PCR reads with MiXCR, one entry per CDR3 protein. The sample lists 20,000 to 30,000 distinct CDR3 sequences, around half occurring once. CDR3 length: 15 amino acids. Germline assignment: CDR1 SGHRS and CDR2 YFSETQ. V gave up 4 bases and J gave up 4 bases, with 16 bases separating them. Treatment of the sample: approximately nine-day PBMC culture with coronavirus spike peptide pools or control peptides (ViraFEST assay). PBMCs, plated at roughly 2 million per well, were grown in the presence of roughly 9.8 IU/ml IL-2 and about 10 ug/ml peptide pools.

This chain joins TRBV5-1 and TRBJ2-3, with a weak D call TRBD1 (5 bases). The sample consisted of CD4+ T cells from blood, cultured in vitro, taken before SARS-CoV-2 vaccination. The sequence derives from a human donor who received a COVID-19 vaccine. The CDR3 coding sequence is TGCGCCAGCAGCCACGGCCAGGGATGGGCAGATACGCAGTATTTT. As protein: CASSHGQGWADTQYF. The full variable domain, in which reference TRBV5-1 and TRBJ2-3 provide the parts outside the CDR3, is KAGVTQTPRYLIKTRGQQVTLSCSPISGHRSVSWYQQTPGQGLQFLFEYFSETQRNKGNFPGRFSGRQFSNSRSEMNVSTLELGDSALYLCASSHGQGWADTQYFGPGTRLTVL.